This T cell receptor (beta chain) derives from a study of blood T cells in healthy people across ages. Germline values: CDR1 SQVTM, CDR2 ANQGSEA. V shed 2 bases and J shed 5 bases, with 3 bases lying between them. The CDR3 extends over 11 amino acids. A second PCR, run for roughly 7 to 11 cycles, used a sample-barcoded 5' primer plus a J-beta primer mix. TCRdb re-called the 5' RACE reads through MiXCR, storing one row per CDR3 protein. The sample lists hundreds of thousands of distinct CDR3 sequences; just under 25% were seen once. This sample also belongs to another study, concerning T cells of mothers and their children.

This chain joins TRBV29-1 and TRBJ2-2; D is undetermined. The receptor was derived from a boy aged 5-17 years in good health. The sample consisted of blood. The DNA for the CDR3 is TGCAGCGTTGAATTTACCGGGGAGCTGTTTTTT. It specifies CSVEFTGELFF.